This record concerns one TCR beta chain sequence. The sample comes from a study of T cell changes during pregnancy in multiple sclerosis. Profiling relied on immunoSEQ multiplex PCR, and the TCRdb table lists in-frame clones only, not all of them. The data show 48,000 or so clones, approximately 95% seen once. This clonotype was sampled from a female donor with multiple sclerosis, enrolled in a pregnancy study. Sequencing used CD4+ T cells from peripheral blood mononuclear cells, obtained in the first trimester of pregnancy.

DNA of the CDR3: TGTGCCAGCAGCTCTCGAACCCAGGGGGTCTACTCACCCCTCCACTTT. It translates to CASSSRTQGVYSPLHF. V is TRBV5-4 and J is TRBJ1-6; 7 bases are shared with TRBD1. Trimming cost V 3 bases and J 10 bases; bases outside gene matches: 13. This CDR3 has 16 amino acids. CDR1 SGHNT and CDR2 YYREEE come from the germline V gene (reference sequence).